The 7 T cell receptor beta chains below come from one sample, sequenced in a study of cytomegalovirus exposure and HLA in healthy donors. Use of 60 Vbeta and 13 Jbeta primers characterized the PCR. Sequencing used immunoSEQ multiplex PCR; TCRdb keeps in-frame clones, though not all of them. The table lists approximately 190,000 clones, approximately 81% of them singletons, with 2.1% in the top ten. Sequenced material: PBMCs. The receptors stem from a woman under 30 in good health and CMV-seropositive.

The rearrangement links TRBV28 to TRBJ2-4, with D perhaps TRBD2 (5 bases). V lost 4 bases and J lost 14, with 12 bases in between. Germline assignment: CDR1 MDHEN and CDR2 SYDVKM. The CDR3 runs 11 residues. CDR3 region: CASSSRRRKYF. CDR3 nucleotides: TGTGCCAGCAGTTCCCGTCGGAGGAAGTACTTC.

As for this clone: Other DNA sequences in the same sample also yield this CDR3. The CDR3 is CASSLTGSYEQYF. The DNA for the CDR3 is TGTGCCAGCAGTTTAACAGGGTCCTACGAGCAGTACTTC. The chain uses TRBV27 and TRBJ2-7; possible D gene TRBD1, 6 bases. Germline V CDR1 and CDR2: MNHEY, SMNVEV (reference sequence). The CDR3 length is 13 residues. V lost 2 bases and J 1 base, leaving 6 bases between the germline ends.

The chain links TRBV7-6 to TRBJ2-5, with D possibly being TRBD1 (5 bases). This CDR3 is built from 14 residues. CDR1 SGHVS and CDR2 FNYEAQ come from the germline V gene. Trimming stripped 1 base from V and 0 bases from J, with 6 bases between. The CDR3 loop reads CASSLGRDQETQYF. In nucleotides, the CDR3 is TGTGCCAGCAGCTTAGGCAGGGACCAAGAGACCCAGTACTTC.

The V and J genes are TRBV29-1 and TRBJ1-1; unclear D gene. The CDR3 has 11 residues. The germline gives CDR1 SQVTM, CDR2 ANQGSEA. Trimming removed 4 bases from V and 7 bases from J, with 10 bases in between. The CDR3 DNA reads TGCAGCGTTGTTGCGACTTATGAAGCTTTCTTT. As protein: CSVVATYEAFF.

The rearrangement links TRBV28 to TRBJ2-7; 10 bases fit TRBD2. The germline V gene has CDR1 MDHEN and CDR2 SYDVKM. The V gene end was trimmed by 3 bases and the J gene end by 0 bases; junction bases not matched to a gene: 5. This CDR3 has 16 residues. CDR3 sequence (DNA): TGTGCCAGCAGTTTGGGCCTAGCGGGGGCCTCCTACGAGCAGTACTTC. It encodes CASSLGLAGASYEQYF.

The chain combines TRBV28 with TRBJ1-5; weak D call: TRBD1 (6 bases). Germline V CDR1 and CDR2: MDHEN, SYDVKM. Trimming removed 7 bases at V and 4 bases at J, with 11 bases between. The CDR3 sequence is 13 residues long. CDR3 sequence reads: CASIKQGNQPQHF. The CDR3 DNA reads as TGTGCCAGCATCAAACAGGGTAATCAGCCCCAGCATTTT.

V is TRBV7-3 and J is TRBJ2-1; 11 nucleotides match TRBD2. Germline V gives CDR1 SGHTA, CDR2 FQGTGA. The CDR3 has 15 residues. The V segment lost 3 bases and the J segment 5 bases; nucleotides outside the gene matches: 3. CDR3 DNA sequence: TGTGCCAGCAGCTTCGGTAGCGGGGGGGACAATGAGCAGTTCTTC. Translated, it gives CASSFGSGGDNEQFF.